The entry below describes one T cell receptor beta chain. Its antigen is not known. Primers included in the PCR were 60 Vbeta and 13 Jbeta primers. Sequencing used immunoSEQ multiplex PCR; TCRdb keeps in-frame clones, though not all of them. The sample includes approximately 160,000 clones, roughly 80% of them seen just once. This entry is derived from a study of cytomegalovirus exposure and HLA in healthy donors. Findings of the study overall: Specificity of a few CMV-associated chains for CMV antigens was verified in vitro. Earlier analysis found most TCR beta V segments productive about 87% or about 30% of the time. Versus the roughly 700-donor mean, an Asian-associated ancestry cluster reportedly showed fewer N-insertions in a later analysis. Across all donors, roughly uniform sequencing depth was an assumption of the presence/absence analyses.

This receptor was taken from a young woman in good health and CMV-seronegative. The sequenced sample was PBMCs.

In nucleotides, the CDR3 is TGTGCCAGCAGCGGGACATCTTACGACGAGCAGTACTTC. Translation: CASSGTSYDEQYF. The V and J genes are TRBV13 and TRBJ2-7; tentative D call: TRBD1 (6 bases). This CDR3 comprises 13 residues. Germline lookup yields CDR1 PRHDT and CDR2 FYEKMQ (reference sequence). V lost 5 bases and J lost 5, with 13 bases in between.